This T cell receptor beta chain was found in a study of PD-L1 blockade in urothelial cancer. Across the whole study: Blood analysis occurred 3 weeks (second dose) and 6 weeks after treatment start. T cells were recovered from blood samples at a median of 141,255.

All patients carried locally advanced or metastatic urothelial carcinoma. Profiling relied on immunoSEQ multiplex PCR, and the TCRdb table lists in-frame clones only, not all of them. The sample records about 100,000 clones, about 91% being singletons. Germline CDR1 and CDR2: SNHLY and FYNNEI. CDR3 size: 13 residues. Trimming removed 6 bases from V and 4 bases from J; junction bases left unmatched: 2. Sequenced material: PBMCs, taken around atezolizumab (anti-PD-L1) treatment. The source is an elderly woman with urothelial cancer. The chain carries TRBV2 and TRBJ2-1; TRBD2 matches at 8 bases. In DNA, the CDR3 is TGTGCCAGCAGCACTAGCGGATACAATGAGCAGTTCTTC. The encoded protein is CASSTSGYNEQFF.